The sequence of this TCR beta chain was determined in a study of cytomegalovirus exposure and HLA in healthy donors. Overall study findings and caveats: Sequencing likely generated an artifact that appeared as a cluster of highly shared sequence variants. The study found most TCR sequences rare, yet found some public TCRs in many donors. TRBV6-2, TRBV6-3 and some other V segments were unresolvable in 87-base-pair reads.

CDR1 is LGHNA, CDR2 YNFKEQ, per germline. This CDR3 is built from 18 residues. V was pared by 4 bases and J by 0 bases, with 19 bases between. On this clone: The antigen is undetermined.

The PCR was carried out with 60 Vbeta primers and 13 Jbeta primers. The protocol was immunoSEQ multiplex PCR, while the TCRdb copy is restricted to in-frame clones and leaves out a portion. The table has fewer than 45,000 clones, 60% to 75% seen once. The receptor comes from a man in his forties or fifties in good health and CMV-seronegative. This chain links TRBV4-2 with TRBJ2-1, with D perhaps matching TRBD1 (5 bases). The sample comprised PBMCs. CDR3 coding DNA: TGTGCCAGCAGCCGGGGCCCGGGTTCCTCAAGCTCCTACAATGAGCAGTTCTTC. This sequence encodes CASSRGPGSSSSYNEQFF.